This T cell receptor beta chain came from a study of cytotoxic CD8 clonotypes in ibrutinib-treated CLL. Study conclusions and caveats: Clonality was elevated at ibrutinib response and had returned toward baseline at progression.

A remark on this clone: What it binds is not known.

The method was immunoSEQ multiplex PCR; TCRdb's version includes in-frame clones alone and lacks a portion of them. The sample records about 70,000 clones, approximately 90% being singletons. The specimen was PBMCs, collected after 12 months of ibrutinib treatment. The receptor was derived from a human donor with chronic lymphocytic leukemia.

CDR3 loop: CASSEAYSGNTIYF. The CDR3 DNA reads TGTGCCAGCAGTGAGGCCTACTCTGGAAACACCATATATTTT. The J gene is TRBJ1-3, the V gene TRBV6-1; D gene unclear. Germline V CDR1 and CDR2: MNHNS, SASEGT. V lost 3 bases to trimming and J lost 0 bases, with 6 bases between them. The CDR3 spans 14 residues.